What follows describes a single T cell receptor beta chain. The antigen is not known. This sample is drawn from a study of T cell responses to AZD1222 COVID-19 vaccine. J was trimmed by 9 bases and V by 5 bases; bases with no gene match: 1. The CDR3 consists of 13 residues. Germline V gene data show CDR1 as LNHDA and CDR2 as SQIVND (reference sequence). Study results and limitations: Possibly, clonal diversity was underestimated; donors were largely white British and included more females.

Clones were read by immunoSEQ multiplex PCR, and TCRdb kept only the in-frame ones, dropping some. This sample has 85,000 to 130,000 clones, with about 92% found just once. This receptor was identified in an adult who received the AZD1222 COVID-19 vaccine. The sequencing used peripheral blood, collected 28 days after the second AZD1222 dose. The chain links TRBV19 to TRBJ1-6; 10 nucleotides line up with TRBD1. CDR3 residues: CASSGTGVSPLHF. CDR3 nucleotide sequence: TGTGCCAGTAGTGGGACAGGGGTTTCACCCCTCCACTTT.